The clone carrying this T cell receptor beta chain has a handful of counts. Antigen specificity is unknown. Unique molecular identifiers were carried by the TCR beta cDNA libraries. TCRdb independently ran MiXCR on the PCR reads; one entry per CDR3 protein. Of around 190,000 distinct CDR3 sequences listed, roughly 30% were seen once; the top ten hold 3% to 3.5%. The data belong to a study of post-analysis software for immune sequencing data. Study outcomes and limitations: Compared with controls, patients had more of roughly five TRBV segments, including TRBV5-6, TRBV5-1 and TRBV20-1.

CDR1 is PRHDT and CDR2 is FYEKMQ in the germline V gene (reference sequence). CDR3 length: 13 residues. V lost 0 bases and J 11 bases, leaving 13 bases between the germline ends. The sequenced sample consisted of blood. The TCR sequence derives from a girl aged 2-17 years with multiple sclerosis. The chain carries TRBV13 and TRBJ2-5; D remains unclear. As DNA, the CDR3 is TGTGCCAGCAGCTTAGGGTCCCAACTCAAGCAGTACTTC. Its translation: CASSLGSQLKQYF.